The clone carrying this T cell receptor beta chain was counted at least ten times. Its antigen remains unidentified. The data are from a study of human T cells and chemical hapten exposure. Study-wide points: TCRs at high frequency, those above 1 in 1000, did not change with DPC sensitization.

The library tagged each cDNA molecule with unique molecular identifiers. TCRdb independently ran MiXCR on the RACE reads; one entry per CDR3 protein. This sample has 42,000 or so distinct CDR3 sequences, with 8% to 9.5% found just once. Germline lookup yields CDR1 SGHDT and CDR2 YYEEEE. Deletions cut 0 bases from V and 9 bases from J, with 10 bases between. This CDR3 is built from 14 residues. Noted time point: patch test 2, 6 weeks after DPC sensitization. Treatment denoted: therapeutic diphenylcyclopropenone sensitization with weekly scalp DPC. Suited to DPC and affected by alopecia, the donors ranged from 18 to 70 years old.

The chain employs TRBV5-6 and TRBJ1-6; D is unresolved. The starting material was whole blood, obtained in connection with sensitization to the hapten diphenylcyclopropenone (DPC). The TCR originated in a woman aged 35 to 49 with alopecia areata. Some clones in this sample may be carry-over from other donors' samples. This CDR3 reads CASSLASSTSPLHF. In DNA form, the CDR3 reads TGTGCCAGCAGCTTGGCATCCTCAACTTCACCCCTCCACTTT.